These 11 T cell receptor beta chains came from one sample sequenced in a study of metastatic and nonmetastatic thyroid tumors. All patients were untreated before thyroid surgery. MiXCR re-clonotyped the PCR reads for TCRdb. This sample carries about 27,000 clones, 15% of them seen once, and the ten largest clones take around 14%. What was sequenced was blood. Receptor source: a male donor with papillary thyroid cancer or a benign thyroid nodule (not recorded which). Some clones in this sample may be carry-over from other donors' samples.

Ten or more counts support this clone. The rearrangement joins TRBV3-1 to TRBJ2-2; D could derive from TRBD1 or TRBD2 (7 bases each). Trimming shortened V by 5 bases and J by 0 bases, and 19 bases separated the two germline ends. This CDR3 comprises 18 residues. Germline V gene data show CDR1 as LGHDT and CDR2 as YNNKEL (reference sequence). For the CDR3, the DNA is TGTGCCAGCAGCTACAAAGCGGGACAGATTACGAACACCGGGGAGCTGTTTTTT. This codes for CASSYKAGQITNTGELFF.

This clone was seen at least ten times. The V call is TRBV19, the J call TRBJ1-1; D not resolved. The CDR3 totals 14 residues. Germline-derived CDR1 and CDR2 are LNHDA and SQIVND (reference sequence). V lost 2 bases and J lost 3, with 10 bases in between. CDR3 sequence reads: CASSIKIAHTEAFF. The CDR3 DNA sequence: TGTGCCAGTAGTATAAAGATCGCCCACACTGAAGCTTTCTTT.

The chain employs TRBV28 and TRBJ1-2; D ambiguous. Trimming left V 5 bases short and J 3 bases short, with 22 bases between. Germline V lookup: CDR1 MDHEN, CDR2 SYDVKM. CDR3 length: 17 residues. The CDR3 region is CASSDGMPKHGYYGYTF. The CDR3 DNA reads TGTGCCAGCAGTGACGGGATGCCAAAACACGGCTACTATGGCTACACCTTC.

This clone was observed at least ten times. V and J are TRBV7-8 and TRBJ1-5; perhaps TRBD1 as D (5 bases). The V gene's germline CDR1 is SGHVS and CDR2 FQNEAQ. CDR3 size: 14 residues. V was pared by 1 base and J by 3 bases, with 7 bases between. The CDR3 loop is CASSLGQFNQPQHF. Written as DNA, the CDR3 is TGTGCCAGCAGCTTAGGACAGTTCAATCAGCCCCAGCATTTT.

Worth noting for this clone: The junction departs from germline at one end; a sequencing error may be responsible. V is TRBV5-5 and J is TRBJ2-7; 10 nucleotides agree with TRBD2. The CDR3 contains 13 residues. Germline V CDR1 and CDR2: SGHKS, YYEKEE (reference sequence). CDR3 loop: CASSLGLAGEQCF. CDR3 sequence (DNA): TGTGCCAGCAGCTTGGGGCTAGCGGGGGAGCAGTGCTTC.

This clone was seen a handful of times. The J gene is TRBJ1-6, the V gene TRBV6-1; D is perhaps TRBD1 (5 bases). The V end was cut by 5 bases, the J end by 2 bases, with 13 bases between. From germline, CDR1 is MNHNS and CDR2 SASEGT. CDR3 length equals 16 residues. The CDR3 DNA is TGTGCCAGCAGTCAACAGGCCCTCGCCTATAATTCACCCCTCCACTTT. Amino acid sequence: CASSQQALAYNSPLHF.

This clone came up many times. The rearrangement uses TRBV3-1 and TRBJ2-5; a possible D gene is TRBD1 (5 bases). The CDR3 covers 14 residues. V dropped 3 bases and J dropped 5 bases, with 13 bases sitting between them. The germline gives CDR1 LGHDT, CDR2 YNNKEL (reference sequence). CDR3 region: CASSQQGLRETQYF. In nucleotides, the CDR3 is TGTGCCAGCAGCCAGCAGGGATTGAGGGAGACCCAGTACTTC.

This clone was recorded many times. This sequence joins TRBV18 and TRBJ2-3, with 8 bases fitting TRBD1. The germline V gene has CDR1 KGHSH and CDR2 LQKENI. This CDR3 spans 15 amino acids. Germline trimming cut 8 bases from V and 3 bases from J; bases unmatched to any gene: 10. The CDR3 bases are TGTGCCAGCCCCATCCAGGGGGCGAGAACAGATACGCAGTATTTT. It encodes CASPIQGARTDTQYF.

This sequence joins TRBV20-1 and TRBJ2-2; 7 nucleotides align to TRBD2. Trimming took 3 bases from V and 5 from J; bases not matched to a gene: 0. The CDR3 length is 12 residues. Germline CDR1 DFQATT, CDR2 SNEGSKA (reference sequence). CDR3 DNA: TGCAGTGCTAGGCGGGAGACCGGGGAGCTGTTTTTT. As protein: CSARRETGELFF.

This clone was counted at least ten times. The rearrangement joins TRBV6-1 to TRBJ1-1; no reliable D call. Trimming pared 5 bases from V and 1 base from J, leaving 8 bases between. Germline loops: CDR1 MNHNS, CDR2 SASEGT. This CDR3 comprises 13 residues. The CDR3 sequence: CASSLLSNTEAFF. The CDR3, as DNA: TGTGCCAGCAGTTTATTATCGAACACTGAAGCTTTCTTT.

In regard to this clone: A read error may account for a junction end that differs from germline. This sequence joins TRBV11-2 and TRBJ2-2, with 8 bases matching TRBD1. CDR3 size: 17 residues. The germline V gene has CDR1 SGHAT and CDR2 FQNNGV. In DNA form, the CDR3 reads TGCGCCAGCAGCACAGTAATCGGGACAGGGAACACCGGGGAGCTGTTTTTT. Translated: CASSTVIGTGNTGELFF.